Reported below is one T cell receptor beta chain. Its specificity is not known. The germline V gene encodes CDR1 SEHNR and CDR2 FQNEAQ (reference sequence). Trimming left V 5 bases short and J 7 bases short, with 21 bases between. The CDR3 spans 16 residues. These data are taken from a study of cytomegalovirus exposure and HLA in healthy donors. The PCR employed 60 Vbeta primers together with 13 Jbeta primers. Using immunoSEQ multiplex PCR, the repertoire was profiled, and TCRdb retains in-frame clones only, with some absent. The profile shows more than 100,000 clones, over 65% of them singletons. General study points: Using a false discovery rate of 0.05, a later analysis showed that about 16,000 TCR beta sequences were associated with HLA alleles.

The TCR originated in a woman in her twenties or thirties in good health and CMV-seropositive. The V gene is TRBV7-9, the J gene TRBJ2-1; unclear D gene. The sequencing input was PBMCs. This CDR3 reads CASSPPGGLFGNEQFF. In nucleotides, the CDR3 is TGTGCCAGCAGCCCTCCTGGTGGATTATTCGGGAATGAGCAGTTCTTC.